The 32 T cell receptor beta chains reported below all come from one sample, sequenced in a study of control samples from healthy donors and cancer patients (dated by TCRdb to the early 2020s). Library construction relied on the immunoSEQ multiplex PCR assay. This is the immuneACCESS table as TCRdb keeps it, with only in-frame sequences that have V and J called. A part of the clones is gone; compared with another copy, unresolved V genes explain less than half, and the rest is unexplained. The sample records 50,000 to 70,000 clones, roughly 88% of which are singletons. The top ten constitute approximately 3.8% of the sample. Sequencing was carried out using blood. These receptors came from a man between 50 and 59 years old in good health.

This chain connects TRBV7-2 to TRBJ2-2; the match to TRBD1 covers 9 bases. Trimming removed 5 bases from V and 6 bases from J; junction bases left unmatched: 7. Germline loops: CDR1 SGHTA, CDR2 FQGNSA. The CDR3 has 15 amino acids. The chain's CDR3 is CASSTRTGASGELFF. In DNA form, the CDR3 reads TGTGCCAGCAGCACACGGACAGGGGCGTCCGGGGAGCTGTTTTTT. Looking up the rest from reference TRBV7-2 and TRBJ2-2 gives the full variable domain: GAGVSQSPSNKVTEKGKDVELRCDPISGHTALYWYRQSLGQGLEFLIYFQGNSAPDKSGLPSDRFSAERTGGSVSTLTIQRTQQEDSAVYLCASSTRTGASGELFFGEGSRLTVL.

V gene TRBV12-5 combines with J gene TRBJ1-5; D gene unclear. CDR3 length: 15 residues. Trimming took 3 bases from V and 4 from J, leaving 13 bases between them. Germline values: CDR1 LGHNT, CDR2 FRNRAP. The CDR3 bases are TGTGCTAGTGGTTTAGGGCAGGCCACGAATCAGCCCCAGCATTTT. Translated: CASGLGQATNQPQHF.

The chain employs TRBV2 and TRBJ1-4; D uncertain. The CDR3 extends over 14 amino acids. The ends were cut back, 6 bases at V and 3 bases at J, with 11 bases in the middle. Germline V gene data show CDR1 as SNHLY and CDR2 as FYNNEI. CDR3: CASRMDGPNEKLFF. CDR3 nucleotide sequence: TGTGCCAGCAGGATGGACGGCCCTAATGAAAAACTGTTTTTT.

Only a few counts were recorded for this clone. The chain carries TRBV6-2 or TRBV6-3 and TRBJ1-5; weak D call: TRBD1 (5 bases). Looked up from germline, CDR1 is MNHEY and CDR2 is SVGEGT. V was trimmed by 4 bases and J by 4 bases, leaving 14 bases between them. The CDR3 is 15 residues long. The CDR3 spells CASSSAGEGNQPQHF. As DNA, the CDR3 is TGTGCCAGCAGTTCCGCGGGTGAGGGGAATCAGCCCCAGCATTTT.

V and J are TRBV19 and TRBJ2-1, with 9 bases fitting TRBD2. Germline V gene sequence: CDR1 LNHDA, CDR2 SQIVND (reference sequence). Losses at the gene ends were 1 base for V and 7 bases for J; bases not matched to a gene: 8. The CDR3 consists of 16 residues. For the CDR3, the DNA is TGTGCCAGTAGTATAGCCGGGCGGGAGGGCCGGAATGAGCAGTTCTTC. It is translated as CASSIAGREGRNEQFF.

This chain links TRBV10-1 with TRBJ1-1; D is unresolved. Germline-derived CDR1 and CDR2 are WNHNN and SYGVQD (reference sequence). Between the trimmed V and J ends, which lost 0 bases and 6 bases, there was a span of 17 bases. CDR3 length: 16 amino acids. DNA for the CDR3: TGCGCCAGCAGTGAGTCGATTTTTAAGGGCCGGGCTGAAGCTTTCTTT. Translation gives CASSESIFKGRAEAFF.

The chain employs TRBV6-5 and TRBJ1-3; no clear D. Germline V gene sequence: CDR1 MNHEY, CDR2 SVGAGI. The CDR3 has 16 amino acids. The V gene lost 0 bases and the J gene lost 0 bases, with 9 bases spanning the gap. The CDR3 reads CASSYSGPPSGNTIYF. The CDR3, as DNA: TGTGCCAGCAGTTACTCGGGCCCCCCCTCTGGAAACACCATATATTTT.

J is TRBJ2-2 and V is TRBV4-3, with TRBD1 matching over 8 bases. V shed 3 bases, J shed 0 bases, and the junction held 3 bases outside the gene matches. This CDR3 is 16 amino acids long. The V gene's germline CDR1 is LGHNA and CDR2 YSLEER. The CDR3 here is CASSHLTGANTGELFF. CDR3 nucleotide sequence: TGCGCCAGCAGCCACTTGACAGGGGCGAACACCGGGGAGCTGTTTTTT.

Here the CDR3 reads CSVDPSTESSYEQYF. The CDR3 bases are TGCAGCGTTGACCCCTCGACAGAGAGCTCCTACGAGCAGTACTTC. The chain carries TRBV29-1 and TRBJ2-7, with D perhaps TRBD1 (5 bases). Trimming cost V 3 bases and J 0 bases, with 15 bases left between them. This CDR3 region has 15 residues. Germline assignment: CDR1 SQVTM and CDR2 ANQGSEA.

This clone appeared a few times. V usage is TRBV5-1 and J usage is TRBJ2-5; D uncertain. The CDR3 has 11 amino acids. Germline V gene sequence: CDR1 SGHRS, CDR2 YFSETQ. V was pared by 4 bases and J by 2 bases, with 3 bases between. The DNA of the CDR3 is TGCGCCAGCAGCACACAAGAGACCCAGTACTTC. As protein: CASSTQETQYF.

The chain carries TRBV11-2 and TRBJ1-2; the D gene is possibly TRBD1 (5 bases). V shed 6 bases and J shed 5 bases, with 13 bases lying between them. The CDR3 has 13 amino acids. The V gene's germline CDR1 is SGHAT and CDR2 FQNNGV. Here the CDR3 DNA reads TGTGCCAGCAGTGTGGGACCGGTTTATGGCTACACCTTC. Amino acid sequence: CASSVGPVYGYTF.

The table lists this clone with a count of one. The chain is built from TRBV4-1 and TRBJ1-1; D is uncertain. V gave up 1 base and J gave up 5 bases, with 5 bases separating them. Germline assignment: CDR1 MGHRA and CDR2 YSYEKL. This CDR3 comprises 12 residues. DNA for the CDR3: TGCGCCAGCAGCCAAGCGCAGACTGAAGCTTTCTTT. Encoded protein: CASSQAQTEAFF.

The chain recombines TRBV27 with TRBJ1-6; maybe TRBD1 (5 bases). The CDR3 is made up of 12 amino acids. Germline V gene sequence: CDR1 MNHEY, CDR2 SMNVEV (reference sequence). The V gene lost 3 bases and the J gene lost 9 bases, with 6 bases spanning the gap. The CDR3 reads CASSFGGSPLHF. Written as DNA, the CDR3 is TGTGCCAGCAGTTTCGGGGGTTCACCCCTCCACTTT.

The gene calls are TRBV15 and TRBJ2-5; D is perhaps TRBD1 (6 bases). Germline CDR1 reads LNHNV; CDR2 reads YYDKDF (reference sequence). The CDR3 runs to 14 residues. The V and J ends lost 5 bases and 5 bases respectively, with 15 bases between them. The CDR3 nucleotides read TGTGCCACCAGCGGTCAGGGGCTTAGGGAGACCCAGTACTTC. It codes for CATSGQGLRETQYF.

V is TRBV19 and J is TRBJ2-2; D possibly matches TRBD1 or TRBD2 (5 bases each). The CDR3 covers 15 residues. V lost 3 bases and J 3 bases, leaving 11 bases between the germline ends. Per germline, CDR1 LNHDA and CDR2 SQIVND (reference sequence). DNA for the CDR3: TGTGCCAGTAGTATTCCGGGGACCGACACCGGGGAGCTGTTTTTT. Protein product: CASSIPGTDTGELFF. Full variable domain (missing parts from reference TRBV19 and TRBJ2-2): DGGITQSPKYLFRKEGQNVTLSCEQNLNHDAMYWYRQDPGQGLRLIYYSQIVNDFQKGDIAEGYSVSREKKESFPLTVTSAQKNPTAFYLCASSIPGTDTGELFFGEGSRLTVL.

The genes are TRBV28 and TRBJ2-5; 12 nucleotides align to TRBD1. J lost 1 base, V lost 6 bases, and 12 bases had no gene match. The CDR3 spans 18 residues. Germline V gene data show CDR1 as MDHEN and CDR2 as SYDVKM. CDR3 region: CASSSGQGALGFQETQYF. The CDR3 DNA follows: TGTGCCAGCAGCTCGGGACAGGGGGCGCTCGGATTCCAAGAGACCCAGTACTTC.

CDR3 protein: CASSASMSTDTQYF. CDR3 DNA: TGTGCCAGCAGTGCATCCATGAGCACAGATACGCAGTATTTT. V is TRBV6-2 or TRBV6-3 and J is TRBJ2-3; D uncertain. CDR1 and CDR2 from the germline V gene are MNHEY and SVGEGT. The CDR3 has 14 residues. Trimming took off 5 bases at V and 0 bases at J, with 9 bases between the two ends.

CDR3 sequence (DNA): TGTGCCAGCAGTTATATAAGCTCCTATAATTCACCCCTCCACTTT. Its translation is CASSYISSYNSPLHF. The gene calls are TRBV27 and TRBJ1-6; the D is unclear. The V end was cut by 4 bases, the J end by 0 bases, with 7 bases between. CDR1 MNHEY and CDR2 SMNVEV come from the germline V gene (reference sequence). CDR3 length: 15 residues.

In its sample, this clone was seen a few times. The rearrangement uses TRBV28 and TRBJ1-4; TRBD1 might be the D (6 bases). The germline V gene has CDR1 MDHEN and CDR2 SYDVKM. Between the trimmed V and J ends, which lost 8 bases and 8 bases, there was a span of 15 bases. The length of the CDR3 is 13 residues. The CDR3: CASWGRGYEKLFF. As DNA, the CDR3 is TGTGCCAGCTGGGGGAGGGGGTACGAAAAACTGTTTTTT.

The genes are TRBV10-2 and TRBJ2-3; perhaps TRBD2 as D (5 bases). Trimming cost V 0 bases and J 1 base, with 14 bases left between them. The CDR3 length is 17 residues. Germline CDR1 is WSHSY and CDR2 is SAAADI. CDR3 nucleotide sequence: TGCGCCAGCAGTGAGTCCAAAAAGGCACTAGGCACAGATACGCAGTATTTT. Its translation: CASSESKKALGTDTQYF.

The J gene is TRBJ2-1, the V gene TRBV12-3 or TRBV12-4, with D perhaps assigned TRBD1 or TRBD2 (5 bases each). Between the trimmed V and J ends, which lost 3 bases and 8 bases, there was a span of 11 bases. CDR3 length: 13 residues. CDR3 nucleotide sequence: TGTGCCAGCAGTTTTGGCAGGGACGATGAGCAGTTCTTC. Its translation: CASSFGRDDEQFF.

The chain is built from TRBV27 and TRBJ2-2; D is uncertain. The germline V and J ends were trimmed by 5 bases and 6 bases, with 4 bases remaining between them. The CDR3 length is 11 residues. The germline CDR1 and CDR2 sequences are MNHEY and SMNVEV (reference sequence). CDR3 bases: TGTGCCAGCAGTAGCCCCGGGGAGCTGTTTTTT. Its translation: CASSSPGELFF.

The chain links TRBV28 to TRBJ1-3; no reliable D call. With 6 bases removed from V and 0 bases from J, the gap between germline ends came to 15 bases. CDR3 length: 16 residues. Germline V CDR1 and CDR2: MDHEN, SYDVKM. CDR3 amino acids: CASRPSEFDSGNTIYF. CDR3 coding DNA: TGTGCCAGCAGGCCGAGTGAGTTCGACTCTGGAAACACCATATATTTT.

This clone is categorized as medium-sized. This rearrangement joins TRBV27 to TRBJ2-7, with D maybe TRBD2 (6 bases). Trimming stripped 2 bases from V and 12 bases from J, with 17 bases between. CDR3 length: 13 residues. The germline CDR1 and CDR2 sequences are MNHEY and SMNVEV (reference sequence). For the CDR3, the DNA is TGTGCCAGCAGTTTAGGTTCGGGAGCTATGGTGTACTTC. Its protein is CASSLGSGAMVYF.

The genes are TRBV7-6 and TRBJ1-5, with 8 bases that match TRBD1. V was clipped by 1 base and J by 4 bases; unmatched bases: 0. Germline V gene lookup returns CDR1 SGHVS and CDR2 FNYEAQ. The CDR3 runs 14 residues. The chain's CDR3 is CASSLGTGNQPQHF. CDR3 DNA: TGTGCCAGCAGCTTAGGGACAGGGAATCAGCCCCAGCATTTT.

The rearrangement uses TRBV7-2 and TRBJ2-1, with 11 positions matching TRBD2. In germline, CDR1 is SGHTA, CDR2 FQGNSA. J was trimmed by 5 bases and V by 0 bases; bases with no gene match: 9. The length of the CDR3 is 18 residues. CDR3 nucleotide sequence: TGTGCCAGCAGCTTAGCGTTGGCTAGCGGGAGGAAAGACAATGAGCAGTTCTTC. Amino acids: CASSLALASGRKDNEQFF.

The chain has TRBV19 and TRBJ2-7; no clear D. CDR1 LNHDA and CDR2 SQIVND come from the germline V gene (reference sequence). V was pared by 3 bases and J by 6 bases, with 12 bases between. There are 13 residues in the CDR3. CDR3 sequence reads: CASSMGSVGEQYF. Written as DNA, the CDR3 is TGTGCCAGTAGTATGGGCTCGGTGGGCGAGCAGTACTTC.

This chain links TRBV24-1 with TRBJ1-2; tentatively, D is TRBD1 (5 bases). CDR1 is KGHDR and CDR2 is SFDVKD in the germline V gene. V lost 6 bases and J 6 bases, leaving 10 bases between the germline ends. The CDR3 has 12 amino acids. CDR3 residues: CATSRGTNGYTF. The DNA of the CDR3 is TGTGCCACCAGTCGAGGGACCAATGGCTACACCTTC.

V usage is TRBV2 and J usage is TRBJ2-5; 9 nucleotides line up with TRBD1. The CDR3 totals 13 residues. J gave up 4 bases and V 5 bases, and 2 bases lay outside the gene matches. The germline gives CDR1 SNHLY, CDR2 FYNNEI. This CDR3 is CASSTGGGETQYF. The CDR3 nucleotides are TGTGCCAGCAGTACAGGGGGCGGAGAGACCCAGTACTTC.

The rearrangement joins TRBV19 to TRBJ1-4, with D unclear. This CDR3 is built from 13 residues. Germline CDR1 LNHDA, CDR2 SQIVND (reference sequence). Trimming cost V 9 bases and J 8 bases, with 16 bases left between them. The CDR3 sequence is CASRTLPGEKLFF. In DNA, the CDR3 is TGTGCCAGCCGAACCCTACCGGGGGAAAAACTGTTTTTT.

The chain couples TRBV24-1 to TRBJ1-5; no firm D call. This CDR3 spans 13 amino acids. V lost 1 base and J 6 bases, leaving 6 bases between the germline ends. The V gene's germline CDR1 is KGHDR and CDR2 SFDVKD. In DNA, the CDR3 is TGTGCCACCAGTGATTTCGAAAGTCAGCCCCAGCATTTT. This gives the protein CATSDFESQPQHF.

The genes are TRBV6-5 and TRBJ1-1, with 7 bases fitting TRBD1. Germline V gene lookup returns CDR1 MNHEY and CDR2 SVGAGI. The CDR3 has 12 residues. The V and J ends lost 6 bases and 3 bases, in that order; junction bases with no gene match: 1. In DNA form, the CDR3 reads TGTGCCAGCAGGGGACAGTACACTGAAGCTTTCTTT. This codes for CASRGQYTEAFF.